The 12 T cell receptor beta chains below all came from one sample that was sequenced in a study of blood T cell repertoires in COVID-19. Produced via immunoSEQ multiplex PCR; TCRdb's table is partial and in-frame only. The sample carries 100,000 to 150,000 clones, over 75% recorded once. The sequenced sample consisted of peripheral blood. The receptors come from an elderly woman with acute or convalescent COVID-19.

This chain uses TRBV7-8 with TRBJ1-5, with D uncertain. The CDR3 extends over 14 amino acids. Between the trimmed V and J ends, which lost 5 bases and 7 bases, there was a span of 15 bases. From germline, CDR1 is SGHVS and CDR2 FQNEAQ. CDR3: CASSNVEENQPQHF. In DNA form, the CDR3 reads TGTGCCAGCAGCAATGTAGAGGAGAACCAGCCCCAGCATTTT.

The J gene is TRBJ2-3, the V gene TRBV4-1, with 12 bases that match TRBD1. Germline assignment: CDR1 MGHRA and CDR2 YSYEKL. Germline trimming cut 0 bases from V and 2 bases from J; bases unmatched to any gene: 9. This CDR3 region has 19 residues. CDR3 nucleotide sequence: TGCGCCAGCAGCCAAGAGGGGGGACAGGGGGCATGGGACACAGATACGCAGTATTTT. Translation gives CASSQEGGQGAWDTDTQYF.

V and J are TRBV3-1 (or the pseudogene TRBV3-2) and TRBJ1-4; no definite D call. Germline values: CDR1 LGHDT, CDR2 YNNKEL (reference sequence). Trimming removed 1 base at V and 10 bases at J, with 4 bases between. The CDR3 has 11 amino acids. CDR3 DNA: TGTGCCAGCAGCCAAGGGAGAAAACTGTTTTTT. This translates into CASSQGRKLFF.

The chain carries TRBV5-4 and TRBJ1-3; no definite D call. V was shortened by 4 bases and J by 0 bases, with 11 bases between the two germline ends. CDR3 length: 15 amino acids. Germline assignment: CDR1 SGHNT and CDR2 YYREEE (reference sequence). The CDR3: CASSLDPASGNTIYF. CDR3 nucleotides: TGTGCCAGCAGCCTAGACCCGGCCTCTGGAAACACCATATATTTT.

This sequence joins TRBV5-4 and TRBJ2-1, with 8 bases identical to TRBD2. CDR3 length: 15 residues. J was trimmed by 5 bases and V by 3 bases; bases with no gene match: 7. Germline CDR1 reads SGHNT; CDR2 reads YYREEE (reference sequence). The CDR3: CASSSGGALDNEQFF. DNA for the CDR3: TGTGCCAGCAGCTCCGGGGGGGCCTTGGACAATGAGCAGTTCTTC.

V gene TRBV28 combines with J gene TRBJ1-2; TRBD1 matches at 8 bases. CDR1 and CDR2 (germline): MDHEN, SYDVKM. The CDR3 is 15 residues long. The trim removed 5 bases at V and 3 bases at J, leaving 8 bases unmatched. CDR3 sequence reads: CASSLGQGRDYGYTF. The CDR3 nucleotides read TGTGCCAGCAGTCTAGGACAGGGACGGGACTATGGCTACACCTTC.

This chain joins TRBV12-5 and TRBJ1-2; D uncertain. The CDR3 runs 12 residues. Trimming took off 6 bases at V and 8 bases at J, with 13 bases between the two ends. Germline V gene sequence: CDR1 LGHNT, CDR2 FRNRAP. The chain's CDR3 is CASGSTIYGYTF. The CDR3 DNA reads TGTGCTAGTGGCTCCACTATATACGGCTACACCTTC.

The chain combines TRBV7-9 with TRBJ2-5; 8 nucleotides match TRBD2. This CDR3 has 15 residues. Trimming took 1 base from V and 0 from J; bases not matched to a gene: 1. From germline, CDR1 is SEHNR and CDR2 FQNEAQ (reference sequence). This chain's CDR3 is CASSLVAGHQETQYF. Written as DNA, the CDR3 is TGTGCCAGCAGCTTAGTAGCGGGACACCAAGAGACCCAGTACTTC.

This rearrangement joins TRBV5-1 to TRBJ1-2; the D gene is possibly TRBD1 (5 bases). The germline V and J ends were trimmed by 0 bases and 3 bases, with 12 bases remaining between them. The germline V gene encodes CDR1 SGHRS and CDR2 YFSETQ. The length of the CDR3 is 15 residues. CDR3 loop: CASSLGYRSDYGYTF. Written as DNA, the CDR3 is TGCGCCAGCAGCTTGGGTTACAGGAGCGACTATGGCTACACCTTC.

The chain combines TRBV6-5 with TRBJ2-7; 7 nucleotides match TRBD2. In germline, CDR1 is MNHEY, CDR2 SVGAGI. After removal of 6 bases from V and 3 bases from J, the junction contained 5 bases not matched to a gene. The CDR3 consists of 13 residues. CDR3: CASRREGNYEQYF. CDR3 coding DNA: TGTGCCAGCAGGAGGGAGGGAAACTACGAGCAGTACTTC.

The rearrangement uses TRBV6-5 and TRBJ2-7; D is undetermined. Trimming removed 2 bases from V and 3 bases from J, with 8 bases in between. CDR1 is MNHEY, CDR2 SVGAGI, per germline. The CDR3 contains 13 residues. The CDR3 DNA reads TGTGCCAGCAGTTACGACATTAACTACGAGCAGTACTTC. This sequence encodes CASSYDINYEQYF.

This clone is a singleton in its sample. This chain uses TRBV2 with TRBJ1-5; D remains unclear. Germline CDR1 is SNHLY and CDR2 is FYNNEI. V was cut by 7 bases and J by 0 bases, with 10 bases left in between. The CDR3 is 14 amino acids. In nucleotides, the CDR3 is TGTGCCAGCATCGGAGATCATAGCAATCAGCCCCAGCATTTT. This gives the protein CASIGDHSNQPQHF. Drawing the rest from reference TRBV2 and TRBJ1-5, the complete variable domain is EPEVTQTPSHQVTQMGQEVILRCVPISNHLYFYWYRQILGQKVEFLVSFYNNEISEKSEIFDDQFSVERPDGSNFTLKIRSTKLEDSAMYFCASIGDHSNQPQHFGDGTRLSIL.